This TCR beta chain came from a study of T-cell memory formation after mild COVID-19. Looking at the study overall: The TCR clusters were mostly specific to one donor. Whole-study findings and limits: Day 15 to 85 contracting clones showed balanced CD4/CD8; later expanders leaned CD4+.

On this clonotype: Its antigen is still unknown.

TCRdb called the 5' RACE reads again in MiXCR, with one record for every CDR3 protein. The sample includes some 300,000 distinct CDR3 sequences, roughly 19% of them seen just once. This CDR3 has 11 residues. Germline loops: CDR1 DFQATT, CDR2 SNEGSKA (reference sequence). Sequencing was done on a sample of PBMCs or a T cell subset sorted from them (not recorded which). The V and J genes are TRBV20-1 and TRBJ2-1, with D uncertain. The TCR was taken from a man aged 18-30 years who had mild COVID-19 (a few samples of this study predate the infection). Cell type and time point are not known. CDR3 DNA: TGCAGCCCAATTCCCGGGTCTGAGCAGTTCTTC. The encoded protein is CSPIPGSEQFF.